This TCR beta chain is drawn from a study of T cells in Graves' hyperthyroidism and ophthalmopathy. Background on the study: Initial diagnosis, before any treatment, was when peripheral blood was collected.

The CDR3 runs 16 residues. Looked up from germline, CDR1 is LGHNT and CDR2 is FRNRAP. V lost 6 bases to trimming and J lost 4 bases; unmatched junction nucleotides: 10. Regions amplified from RNA transcripts were the TCR beta CDR3 regions. The HTBI primer set was used in a first-round RT-PCR of the TCR CDR3. TCRdb ran MiXCR on the multiplex PCR reads and lists one entry per CDR3 protein. This sample yields some 400,000 distinct CDR3 sequences, of which about 13% are seen a single time; 20% to 25% belongs to the top ten. Notes on the study in general: A model built on 13 V-J features separated ophthalmopathy from stable hyperthyroidism.

This clonotype was observed many times. Its antigen is not known. The clonotype was recovered from a man aged 30 to 45 with Graves' hyperthyroidism that later progressed to Graves' ophthalmopathy. Sequencing was carried out using blood. V is TRBV12-5 and J is TRBJ2-1, with 9 nucleotides matching TRBD2. Here the CDR3 DNA reads TGTGCTAGTGGCCCTCTTCCTAGCGGGGCTTACAATGAGCAGTTCTTC. This sequence encodes CASGPLPSGAYNEQFF.